Each of the 26 T cell receptor beta chains below was sequenced from the same sample in a study of human T cells and chemical hapten exposure. TCRdb re-derived calls from the RACE reads in MiXCR, one entry per CDR3 protein. The table has more than 150,000 distinct CDR3 sequences, roughly a quarter seen once. The time point was: patch test 3, about 24 weeks after DPC sensitization. Documented treatment: therapeutic diphenylcyclopropenone sensitization with weekly scalp DPC. The specimen comprised whole blood, sampled in connection with sensitization to the hapten diphenylcyclopropenone (DPC). All receptors come from a woman in her thirties or forties with alopecia areata. Some clones in this sample may be carry-over from other donors' samples.

J is TRBJ1-1 and V is TRBV6-2 or TRBV6-3, with D perhaps TRBD1 (5 bases). V gave up 4 bases and J gave up 5 bases, with 11 bases separating them. CDR3 length: 13 residues. Germline V gene sequence: CDR1 MNHEY, CDR2 SVGEGT. The CDR3 DNA reads as TGTGCCAGCAGTTTGTTCGGGGGAACTGAAGCTTTCTTT. It codes for CASSLFGGTEAFF.

This sequence joins TRBV5-1 and TRBJ2-5; 7 positions match TRBD2. The CDR3 spans 17 residues. The V and J ends lost 7 bases and 3 bases, in that order; junction bases with no gene match: 18. CDR1 and CDR2 (germline): SGHRS, YFSETQ. The CDR3 here is CASRRRAGAGAKETQYF. Here the CDR3 DNA reads TGCGCCAGCCGCAGGAGGGCCGGGGCGGGAGCTAAAGAGACCCAGTACTTC.

A few counts support this clonotype. The V gene is TRBV18, the J gene TRBJ2-3; TRBD2 matches at 13 bases. The germline V gene has CDR1 KGHSH and CDR2 LQKENI. The CDR3 runs to 17 residues. The trim removed 3 bases at V and 4 bases at J, leaving 7 bases unmatched. CDR3 sequence (DNA): TGTGCCAGCTCACCCAGCGGACTAGCGGGGGCTCCAGATACGCAGTATTTT. Amino acid sequence: CASSPSGLAGAPDTQYF.

V is TRBV10-3 and J is TRBJ2-1; D not resolved. The CDR3 extends over 14 amino acids. Between the trimmed V and J ends, which lost 0 bases and 5 bases, there was a span of 8 bases. Germline V gives CDR1 ENHRY, CDR2 SYGVKD. Written as DNA, the CDR3 is TGTGCCATCAGTGAGTCAGGTGGAGACAATGAGCAGTTCTTC. Translated: CAISESGGDNEQFF.

The chain joins TRBV7-9 to TRBJ1-2; unclear D gene. V was shortened by 5 bases and J by 4 bases, with 23 bases between the two germline ends. CDR1 and CDR2 (germline): SEHNR, FQNEAQ (reference sequence). The CDR3 extends over 17 amino acids. Here the CDR3 reads CASSRSASEQLSYGYTF. In nucleotides, the CDR3 is TGTGCCAGCAGCCGCTCAGCGTCAGAGCAGCTTAGCTATGGCTACACCTTC.

The sample holds a few counts of this clonotype. V usage is TRBV20-1 and J usage is TRBJ2-3; TRBD2 might be the D (6 bases). The CDR3 length is 15 residues. V gave up 1 base and J gave up 1 base, with 12 bases separating them. Germline V gene lookup returns CDR1 DFQATT and CDR2 SNEGSKA (reference sequence). CDR3 in DNA: TGCAGTGCTAGAGGGGGGGAAAGTCGCACAGATACGCAGTATTTT. Residues: CSARGGESRTDTQYF.

The V call is TRBV6-2 or TRBV6-3, the J call TRBJ1-5; D is unclear. CDR3 length: 15 residues. The V end lost 1 base, the J end lost 0 bases, and 7 bases lay between the germline ends. The germline V gene has CDR1 MNHEY and CDR2 SVGEGT. The CDR3 nucleotides read TGTGCCAGCAGTTACTACGGGTATAGCAATCAGCCCCAGCATTTT. It translates to CASSYYGYSNQPQHF.

A few counts support this clonotype. The J gene is TRBJ2-7, the V gene TRBV6-5; 7 nucleotides agree with TRBD1. The CDR3 consists of 15 residues. From germline, CDR1 is MNHEY and CDR2 SVGAGI. V shed 4 bases, J shed 5 bases, and the junction held 11 bases outside the gene matches. The CDR3 here is CASSFDSNRGDEQYF. The CDR3 DNA follows: TGTGCCAGCAGTTTCGACTCTAACAGGGGCGACGAGCAGTACTTC.

This clonotype has just a few counts. CDR3 nucleotide sequence: TGTGCCAGCTCACCATCCCAAGAGACCCAGTACTTC. Translating it yields CASSPSQETQYF. The J gene is TRBJ2-5, the V gene TRBV18; D is ambiguous. CDR1 and CDR2 (germline): KGHSH, LQKENI. CDR3 length: 12 residues. Trimming shortened V by 2 bases and J by 1 base, and 2 bases separated the two germline ends.

The rearrangement links TRBV28 to TRBJ1-2; D is possibly TRBD1 (6 bases). V was clipped by 1 base and J by 7 bases, with 10 bases between them. This CDR3 region has 13 residues. CDR1 is MDHEN, CDR2 SYDVKM, per germline. CDR3 nucleotide sequence: TGTGCCAGCAGTTTATACAGGGCCGGTGGCTACACCTTC. Translation gives CASSLYRAGGYTF.

This clonotype was counted between two and nine times. The chain employs TRBV6-2 or TRBV6-3 and TRBJ2-2; possible D gene TRBD2, 5 bases. Trimming cost V 8 bases and J 4 bases, with 14 bases left between them. Germline V gene data show CDR1 as MNHEY and CDR2 as SVGEGT. The CDR3 extends over 14 amino acids. The CDR3 DNA sequence: TGTGCCAGCCGTAAAACTAGTGGCACCGGGGAGCTGTTTTTT. This sequence encodes CASRKTSGTGELFF.

The rearrangement joins TRBV27 to TRBJ2-1; D is uncertain. CDR1 is MNHEY, CDR2 SMNVEV, per germline (reference sequence). V was pared by 3 bases and J by 13 bases, with 4 bases between. CDR3 length equals 9 residues. The CDR3 loop is CASSFPQFF. As DNA, the CDR3 is TGTGCCAGCAGTTTCCCCCAGTTCTTC.

The chain is built from TRBV6-5 and TRBJ2-1, with 12 bases that match TRBD2. J was trimmed by 9 bases and V by 4 bases; bases with no gene match: 7. Germline V gene lookup returns CDR1 MNHEY and CDR2 SVGAGI. The CDR3 is made up of 15 amino acids. CDR3 DNA sequence: TGTGCCAGCAGTTCCACGACTAGCGGGAGAGGTGAGCAGTTCTTC. It translates to CASSSTTSGRGEQFF.

Turning to this clonotype: An end of the junction differs from the germline gene, which may be a read error. The chain combines TRBV29-1 with TRBJ2-1; 9 nucleotides line up with TRBD2. CDR3 length: 12 amino acids. Germline V CDR1 and CDR2: SQVTM, ANQGSEA. The CDR3, as DNA: TGTACGGCGGGAGGGCCCTTGAATGAGCAGTTCTTC. This sequence encodes CTAGGPLNEQFF.

With respect to this clonotype: A junction boundary mismatches the germline segment, possibly from a read error. The chain couples TRBV7-7 to TRBJ2-2; perhaps TRBD1 as D (6 bases). In germline, CDR1 is SSHAT, CDR2 FNYEAQ (reference sequence). This CDR3 is built from 14 residues. CDR3 sequence (DNA): TGTGCTAGCAGCTTAGGACAGCTTACCGGGGAGCTGTTTTTT. The encoded protein is CASSLGQLTGELFF.

This clonotype was recorded a few times. The chain uses TRBV29-1 and TRBJ1-4, with D perhaps TRBD1 (6 bases). This CDR3 has 13 residues. CDR1 and CDR2 from the germline V gene are SQVTM and ANQGSEA. V was cut by 7 bases and J by 1 base, with 10 bases left in between. The CDR3 nucleotides read TGCAGCGCCGCCAGGGGAACTAATGAAAAACTGTTTTTT. Its translation is CSAARGTNEKLFF. Together with reference TRBV29-1 and TRBJ1-4, the CDR3 gives the full variable domain: SAVISQKPSRDICQRGTSLTIQCQVDSQVTMMFWYRQQPGQSLTLIATANQGSEATYESGFVIDKFPISRPNLTFSTLTVSNMSPEDSSIYLCSAARGTNEKLFFGSGTQLSVL.

This chain uses TRBV6-5 with TRBJ1-2, with 8 nucleotides matching TRBD1. The germline CDR1 and CDR2 sequences are MNHEY and SVGAGI. CDR3 length equals 17 residues. After removal of 7 bases from V and 7 bases from J, the junction contained 20 bases not matched to a gene. In DNA form, the CDR3 reads TGTGCCAGCACACAACCGTCCCGGACAGGGATGGCGGGTGGCTACACCTTC. This encodes CASTQPSRTGMAGGYTF.

The chain recombines TRBV27 with TRBJ2-2; unclear D gene. The CDR3 is made up of 15 amino acids. Germline values: CDR1 MNHEY, CDR2 SMNVEV (reference sequence). Trimming left V 0 bases short and J 4 bases short, with 9 bases between. The CDR3 DNA is TGTGCCAGCAGTTTATCAGGACCTAGCACCGGGGAGCTGTTTTTT. Translating it yields CASSLSGPSTGELFF.

This clonotype has more than one count but fewer than ten. The chain uses TRBV29-1 and TRBJ1-5; no definite D call. The germline CDR1 and CDR2 sequences are SQVTM and ANQGSEA. The CDR3 is 13 residues long. V lost 7 bases to trimming and J lost 0 bases, with 10 bases between them. The CDR3 DNA sequence: TGCAGCGCCCAAAAGGATAGCAATCAGCCCCAGCATTTT. It yields the protein CSAQKDSNQPQHF.

The rearrangement joins TRBV25-1 to TRBJ2-7, with D possibly matching TRBD1 (6 bases). The CDR3 contains 14 residues. The germline V gene encodes CDR1 MGHDK and CDR2 SYGVNS. Trimming cost V 6 bases and J 3 bases, with 15 bases left between them. The DNA for the CDR3 is TGTGCCAGCAGCACTTACGGGACACTCTACGAGCAGTACTTC. This translates into CASSTYGTLYEQYF.

The chain carries TRBV5-1 and TRBJ2-2, with unresolved D. Germline CDR1 SGHRS, CDR2 YFSETQ. This CDR3 region has 16 residues. With 1 base removed from V and 0 bases from J, the gap between germline ends came to 10 bases. The CDR3 DNA reads TGCGCCAGCAGCTTGCCCGGTGTCTCGAACACCGGGGAGCTGTTTTTT. It encodes CASSLPGVSNTGELFF.

This sequence joins TRBV12-3 or TRBV12-4 and TRBJ1-1; TRBD1 aligns across 10 bases. The CDR3 sequence is 13 residues long. Losses at the gene ends were 6 bases for V and 5 bases for J; bases not matched to a gene: 3. The CDR3 protein is CASRRTGGTEAFF. DNA of the CDR3: TGTGCCAGCAGAAGGACAGGGGGAACTGAAGCTTTCTTT.

This clonotype has ten or more counts. The chain links TRBV12-3 or TRBV12-4 to TRBJ2-7; no clear D gene. V lost 6 bases and J lost 4, with 7 bases in between. This CDR3 spans 11 amino acids. CDR3 sequence: CASSARYEQYF. The DNA for the CDR3 is TGTGCCAGCAGCGCACGTTACGAGCAGTACTTC.

The chain's CDR3 is CASSQTRGNQPQHF. The CDR3 bases are TGCGCCAGCAGCCAGACTCGGGGCAATCAGCCCCAGCATTTT. The rearrangement joins TRBV4-3 to TRBJ1-5; unclear D gene. Trimming pared 3 bases from V and 2 bases from J, leaving 8 bases between. CDR1 and CDR2 (germline): LGHNA, YSLEER. This CDR3 spans 14 amino acids.

This clonotype occurred many times. This chain connects TRBV5-1 to TRBJ2-3; TRBD2 matches 7 bases. This CDR3 is 16 amino acids long. V trimming: 0 bases; J trimming: 0 bases; junction bases outside the gene matches: 4. Germline CDR1 is SGHRS and CDR2 is YFSETQ. The CDR3 protein is CASSLGLAASTDTQYF. In DNA form, the CDR3 reads TGCGCCAGCAGCTTGGGTCTAGCGGCTAGCACAGATACGCAGTATTTT.

This clonotype was picked up many times. This chain uses TRBV7-2 with TRBJ2-3, with D hard to call. Germline V gene data show CDR1 as SGHTA and CDR2 as FQGNSA. This CDR3 spans 15 amino acids. The V gene lost 1 base and the J gene lost 0 bases, with 8 bases spanning the gap. This CDR3 is CASSLDRSSTDTQYF. The CDR3 nucleotides read TGTGCCAGCAGCTTAGACCGTTCTAGCACAGATACGCAGTATTTT.